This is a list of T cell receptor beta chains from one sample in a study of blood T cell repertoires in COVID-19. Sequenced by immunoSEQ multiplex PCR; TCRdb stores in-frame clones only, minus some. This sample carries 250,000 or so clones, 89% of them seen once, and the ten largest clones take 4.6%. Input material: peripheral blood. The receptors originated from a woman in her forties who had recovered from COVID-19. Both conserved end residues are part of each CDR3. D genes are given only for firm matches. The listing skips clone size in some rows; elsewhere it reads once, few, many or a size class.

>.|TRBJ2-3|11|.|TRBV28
TGTGCCAGCAGTCCCTCAGATACGCAGTATTTT
CASSPSDTQYF
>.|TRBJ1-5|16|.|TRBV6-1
TGTGCCAGCAGTGAATTTGCGGTTGAGAGAGATCAGCCCCAGCATTTT
CASSEFAVERDQPQHF
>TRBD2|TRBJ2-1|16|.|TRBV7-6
TGTGCCAGCAGCTTAGCTCGCGGGGGGGCCGGGAATGAGCAGTTCTTC
CASSLARGGAGNEQFF
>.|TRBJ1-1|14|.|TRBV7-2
TGTGCCAGCAGCTCCTTGGGGGCTGACACTGAAGCTTTCTTT
CASSSLGADTEAFF
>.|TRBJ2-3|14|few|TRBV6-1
TGTGCCAGCAGTGAACAGGGGATCACAGATACGCAGTATTTT
CASSEQGITDTQYF
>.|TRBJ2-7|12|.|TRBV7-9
TGTGCCAGCAGCCCAGGGCGCTACGAGCAGTACTTC
CASSPGRYEQYF
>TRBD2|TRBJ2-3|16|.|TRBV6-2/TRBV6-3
TGTGCCAGCAGCCCTCGACTAGCGGGAGGGCCTGATACGCAGTATTTT
CASSPRLAGGPDTQYF
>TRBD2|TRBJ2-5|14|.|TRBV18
TGTGCCAGCTCACGGGGAGGGACTAGCGAGACCCAGTACTTC
CASSRGGTSETQYF
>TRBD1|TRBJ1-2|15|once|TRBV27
TGTGCCAGCAGTTTACAGGGGGCACATAACTATGGCTACACCTTC
CASSLQGAHNYGYTF
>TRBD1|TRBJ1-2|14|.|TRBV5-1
TGCGCCAGCAGCCCTGGGACAGGGGGAAATGGCTACACCTTC
CASSPGTGGNGYTF
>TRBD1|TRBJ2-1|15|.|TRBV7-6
TGTGCCAGCAGGCAGGGACAGGGGTCGGGCAATGAGCAGTTCTTC
CASRQGQGSGNEQFF
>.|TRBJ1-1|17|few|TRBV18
TGTGCCAGCTCACCAAGAGCGACAGGACCTCAAGACGCTGAAGCTTTCTTT
CASSPRATGPQDAEAFF
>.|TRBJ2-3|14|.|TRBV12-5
TGTGCTAGTGGTTTGGACAGCCTCACAGATACGCAGTATTTT
CASGLDSLTDTQYF
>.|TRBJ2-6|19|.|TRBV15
TGTGCCACCAGCAGAGAGGCGGGACTGCGAGTCTCTGGGGCCAACGTCCTGACTTTC
CATSREAGLRVSGANVLTF
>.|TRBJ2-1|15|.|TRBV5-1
TGCGCCAGCAGCTTGGCCGGAGGGCCGGGCAATGAGCAGTTCTTC
CASSLAGGPGNEQFF
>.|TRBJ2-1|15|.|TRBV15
TGTGCCACCAGCAGAGAACAGAGCTCCTACAATGAGCAGTTCTTC
CATSREQSSYNEQFF
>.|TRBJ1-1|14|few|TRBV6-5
TGTGCCAGCAGTTACTCGAGGAGGGACACTGAAGCTTTCTTT
CASSYSRRDTEAFF
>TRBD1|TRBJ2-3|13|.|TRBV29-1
TGCAGCGTTAAAGGGGGCCCGGTGGTTACGCAGTATTTT
CSVKGGPVVTQYF
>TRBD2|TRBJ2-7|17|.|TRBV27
TGTGCCAGCAGTCCCCCCGGGGGGGACTCCCCTTACTACGAGCAGTACTTC
CASSPPGGDSPYYEQYF
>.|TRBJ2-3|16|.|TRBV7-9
TGTGCCAGCACCCATTGGGGCAGGGCGGACACAGATACGCAGTATTTT
CASTHWGRADTDTQYF
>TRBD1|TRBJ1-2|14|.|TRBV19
TGTGCCAGTAGCACCACCGGGACAGGGGCTGGCTACACCTTC
CASSTTGTGAGYTF
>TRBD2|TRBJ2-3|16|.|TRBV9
TGTGCCAGCCGAAACCGACTAGCCGGGTTTTTGGATACGCAGTATTTT
CASRNRLAGFLDTQYF
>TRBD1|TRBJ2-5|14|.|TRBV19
TGTGCCAGTAGTTTCCCAGGGGGCGGAGAGACCCAGTACTTC
CASSFPGGGETQYF
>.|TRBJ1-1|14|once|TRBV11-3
TGTGCCAGCAGCAAAATGCCGGTGAACACTGAAGCTTTCTTT
CASSKMPVNTEAFF
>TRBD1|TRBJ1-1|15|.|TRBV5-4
TGTGCCAGCAGCTCGGACAGGGGGAGGAACACTGAAGCTTTCTTT
CASSSDRGRNTEAFF
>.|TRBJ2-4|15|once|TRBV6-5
TGTGCCAGCAGTCGCAGGGTAGGAGCCAAAAACATTCAGTACTTC
CASSRRVGAKNIQYF
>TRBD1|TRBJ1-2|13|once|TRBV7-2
TGTGCCAGCAGCTTGGGTCAGGGGGCTGGCTACACCTTC
CASSLGQGAGYTF
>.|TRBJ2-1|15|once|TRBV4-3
TGCGCCAGCAGCCAAGCGCAGGGGGGCTACAGAGGGCAGTTCTTC
CASSQAQGGYRGQFF
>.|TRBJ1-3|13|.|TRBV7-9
TGTGCCAGCAGTAGGGGATCCGGAAACACCATATATTTT
CASSRGSGNTIYF
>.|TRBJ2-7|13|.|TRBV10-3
TGTGCCATCAGTGAGTCCTGGAGATACGAGCAGTACTTC
CAISESWRYEQYF
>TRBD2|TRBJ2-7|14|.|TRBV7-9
TGTGCCAGCAGCGGGACTAGCGGTACCAGGGAGCAGTACTTC
CASSGTSGTREQYF
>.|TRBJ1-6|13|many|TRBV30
TGTGCCTGGGACAGCTCCTATAATTCACCCCTCCACTTT
CAWDSSYNSPLHF
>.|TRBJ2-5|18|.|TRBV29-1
TGCAGCGTTGAAATCGGACAGGGATCCTTAGCGGGAGTAGAGACCCAGTACTTC
CSVEIGQGSLAGVETQYF
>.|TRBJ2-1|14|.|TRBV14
TGTGCCAGCAGCACAGATTACCCCTACAATGAGCAGTTCTTC
CASSTDYPYNEQFF
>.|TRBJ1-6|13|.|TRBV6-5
TGTGCCAGCAGTTACGTAAGCGGGTTCACCCTCCACTTT
CASSYVSGFTLHF
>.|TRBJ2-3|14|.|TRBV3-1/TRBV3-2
TGTGCCAGCAGCCAAGCCTCTAGCACAGATACGCAGTATTTT
CASSQASSTDTQYF
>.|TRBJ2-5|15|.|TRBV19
TGTGCCAGTAGTATAGCCCATCCCGCCGGGGAGACCCAGTACTTC
CASSIAHPAGETQYF
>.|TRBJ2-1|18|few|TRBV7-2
TGTGCCAGCAGCTTGGGGAGGAGGGACCGAACTGGTTCGAATGAGCAGTTCTTC
CASSLGRRDRTGSNEQFF
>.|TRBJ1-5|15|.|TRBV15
TGTGCCACCAGCTCCCGTGGTGGGCCTAATCAGCCCCAGCATTTT
CATSSRGGPNQPQHF
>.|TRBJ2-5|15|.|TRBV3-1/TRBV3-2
TGTGCCAGCAGCCACCGTAGGCGGGGCCAAGAGACCCAGTACTTC
CASSHRRRGQETQYF
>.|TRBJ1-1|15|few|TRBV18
TGTGCCAGCTCGCAGATGGGTCTCGGGGGCACTGAAGCTTTCTTT
CASSQMGLGGTEAFF
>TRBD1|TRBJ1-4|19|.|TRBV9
TGTGCCAGCAGCGTAGGCCCAGGGGGTAGGGGAAGAACGGATGAAAAACTGTTTTTT
CASSVGPGGRGRTDEKLFF
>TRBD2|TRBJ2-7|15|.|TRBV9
TGTGCCAGCAGTCTACAAGCGGGGGGATCCTACGAGCAGTACTTC
CASSLQAGGSYEQYF
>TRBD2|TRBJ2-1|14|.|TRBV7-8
TGTGCCAGCAGCCGAGCGGGGGCCGTCAATGAGCAGTTCTTC
CASSRAGAVNEQFF
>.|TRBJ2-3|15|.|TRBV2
TGTGCCAGCAGTCAGGGACTGTCGGGCACAGATACGCAGTATTTT
CASSQGLSGTDTQYF